Shown below are 3 T cell receptor beta chains from a single sample sequenced in a study of tumor-infiltrating lymphocytes in localized non-small cell lung cancer. Using immunoSEQ multiplex PCR, the repertoire was profiled, and TCRdb retains in-frame clones only, with some absent. The table includes about 12,000 clones, 70% to 80% detected once. What was sequenced was lung tumor tissue. The receptor source for this set is a human donor with non-small cell lung cancer.

The CDR3 DNA reads as TGTGCCAGCAGTTACGTAGCGGTTTTCACCGGGGAGCTGTTTTTT. The encoded protein is CASSYVAVFTGELFF. V is TRBV6-5 and J is TRBJ2-2; possible D gene TRBD2, 6 bases. Trimming took 2 bases from V and 4 from J, leaving 11 bases between them. The CDR3 spans 15 residues. CDR1 is MNHEY, CDR2 SVGAGI, per germline.

This clone occurred a few times. The chain has TRBV28 and TRBJ2-7, with D hard to call. The CDR3 is made up of 15 amino acids. With 3 bases removed from V and 2 bases from J, the gap between germline ends came to 14 bases. In germline, CDR1 is MDHEN, CDR2 SYDVKM. The CDR3 spells CASSLPGAKTYEQYF. The DNA of the CDR3 is TGTGCCAGCAGTTTGCCCGGAGCGAAAACCTACGAGCAGTACTTC.

This chain joins TRBV6-6 and TRBJ2-7, with 7 bases fitting TRBD2. This CDR3 is 16 amino acids long. The V gene end was trimmed by 3 bases and the J gene end by 0 bases; junction bases not matched to a gene: 8. The germline gives CDR1 MNHNY, CDR2 SVGAGI (reference sequence). The CDR3 nucleotides read TGTGCCAGCAGTTATGGGGGGGGATCCCACTCCTACGAGCAGTACTTC. Its translation is CASSYGGGSHSYEQYF.